This is a list of T cell receptor beta chains from one sample in a study of blood T cell repertoires in COVID-19. Repertoires were generated with immunoSEQ multiplex PCR, while TCRdb's copy carries only in-frame clones and drops some. This table has approximately 120,000 clones, 69% appearing once. The sequenced sample was peripheral blood. These receptors all stem from a woman in her 70s with acute or convalescent COVID-19. CDR3s include the opening cysteine and the closing phenylalanine or tryptophan. The order of the fields is CDR3 length, V gene, D gene, J gene, clone size, CDR3 protein, CDR3 DNA. D genes are given only for firm matches. Only some rows state a clone size, as once, few, many or a class for expanded clones.

>14|TRBV14|TRBD1|TRBJ2-7|.
CASSQVRDRGEQYF
TGTGCCAGCAGCCAAGTCCGGGACAGGGGTGAGCAGTACTTC
>16|TRBV2|TRBD2|TRBJ2-5|.
CASSRDRTSGAETQYF
TGTGCCAGCAGCCGAGATAGGACTAGCGGGGCAGAGACCCAGTACTTC
>11|TRBV12-3/TRBV12-4|.|TRBJ2-7|.
CASSRAREQYF
TGTGCCAGCAGCAGGGCGCGGGAGCAGTACTTC
>13|TRBV9|.|TRBJ1-1|many
CASTRRQNTEAFF
TGTGCCAGCACCAGGCGACAAAACACTGAAGCTTTCTTT
>15|TRBV10-3|TRBD2|TRBJ2-1|once
CAIRGAGETYNEQFF
TGTGCCATCAGGGGAGCGGGGGAGACCTACAATGAGCAGTTCTTC
>14|TRBV6-5|TRBD1|TRBJ1-1|few
CASSLMGQGTEAFF
TGTGCCAGCAGTCTAATGGGACAGGGGACTGAAGCTTTCTTT
>16|TRBV4-2|TRBD2|TRBJ2-1|.
CASSQAQGLEGGEQFF
TGTGCCAGCAGCCAGGCTCAGGGACTAGAAGGCGGTGAGCAGTTCTTC
>14|TRBV2|.|TRBJ1-2|.
CASIKGQNYYGYTF
TGTGCCAGCATTAAGGGGCAGAACTACTATGGCTACACCTTC
>13|TRBV12-3/TRBV12-4|.|TRBJ1-4|.
CASSLDAHEKLFF
TGTGCCAGCAGTTTAGATGCGCATGAAAAACTGTTTTTT
>14|TRBV6-6|.|TRBJ1-4|once
CASGLAGAVEKLFF
TGTGCCAGCGGTTTGGCAGGGGCCGTTGAAAAACTGTTTTTT
>14|TRBV3-1/TRBV3-2|.|TRBJ1-1|.
CASSQGNSGSEAFF
TGTGCCAGCAGCCAAGGGAACAGTGGTAGTGAAGCTTTCTTT
>16|TRBV14|TRBD2|TRBJ2-5|once
CASSQELTSGGRNQYF
TGTGCCAGCAGCCAAGAACTGACTAGCGGGGGTCGTAACCAGTACTTC
>13|TRBV6-5|TRBD1|TRBJ2-5|.
CASRDTGAETQYF
TGTGCCAGCAGAGATACAGGGGCAGAGACCCAGTACTTC
>13|TRBV5-1|TRBD1|TRBJ2-7|.
CASSRQGTDEQYF
TGCGCCAGCAGCCGACAGGGTACCGACGAGCAGTACTTC
>16|TRBV27|.|TRBJ1-1|.
CASSLFGVGQNIEAFF
TGTGCCAGCAGTCTATTTGGAGTGGGGCAGAACATTGAAGCTTTCTTT
>16|TRBV19|.|TRBJ1-6|.
CASSTQSWGVNSPLHF
TGTGCCAGTAGTACCCAGTCGTGGGGGGTCAATTCACCCCTCCACTTT
>14|TRBV3-1/TRBV3-2|.|TRBJ2-7|.
CASSRYRDTYEQYF
TGTGCCAGCAGCCGGTACAGGGATACCTACGAGCAGTACTTC
>17|TRBV9|TRBD1|TRBJ1-5|.
CASSVGTGSYSNQPQHF
TGTGCCAGCAGCGTGGGGACAGGGAGCTATAGCAATCAGCCCCAGCATTTT
>15|TRBV7-6|.|TRBJ2-3|.
CASSSRGGNQDTQYF
TGTGCCAGCAGTTCGCGCGGCGGCAACCAAGATACGCAGTATTTT
>15|TRBV28|TRBD2|TRBJ2-7|.
CASSPTSVLTYEQYF
TGTGCCAGCAGTCCCACTAGCGTCCTGACCTACGAGCAGTACTTC
>15|TRBV7-9|.|TRBJ2-7|.
CASSVGQFGSNEQYF
TGTGCCAGCAGCGTAGGACAGTTCGGCTCCAACGAGCAGTACTTC
>15|TRBV12-5|.|TRBJ2-1|.
CASGSSTRVVGEQFF
TGTGCTAGTGGTTCGAGCACTAGAGTGGTCGGTGAGCAGTTCTTC
>15|TRBV18|.|TRBJ1-1|.
CASSPKNGQGHEAFF
TGTGCCAGCTCACCAAAGAATGGGCAGGGGCATGAAGCTTTCTTT
>14|TRBV5-1|TRBD1|TRBJ2-5|once
CASSLDRGQETQYF
TGCGCCAGCAGCTTGGACAGGGGGCAAGAGACCCAGTACTTC
>15|TRBV9|.|TRBJ1-4|.
CASSVGTSPSEKLFF
TGTGCCAGCAGCGTCGGGACAAGCCCCTCAGAAAAACTGTTTTTT
>16|TRBV28|TRBD1|TRBJ1-6|few
CASSSPSGQGNSPLHF
TGTGCCAGCAGTTCACCCTCAGGACAGGGAAATTCACCCCTCCACTTT
>16|TRBV4-1|TRBD2|TRBJ2-7|few
CASSQGGLAGSGAQYF
TGCGCCAGCAGCCAGGGGGGACTAGCGGGGTCCGGAGCGCAGTACTTC
>14|TRBV18|.|TRBJ2-7|.
CASSPQGHTYEQYF
TGTGCCAGCTCACCTCAGGGCCATACCTACGAGCAGTACTTC
>14|TRBV7-9|.|TRBJ2-5|.
CASSLGTSQETQYF
TGTGCCAGCAGCCTCGGGACATCCCAAGAGACCCAGTACTTC
>15|TRBV3-1/TRBV3-2|.|TRBJ2-7|once
CASSQAQGYSYEQYF
TGTGCCAGCAGCCAAGCGCAGGGGTACTCCTACGAGCAGTACTTC